This passage covers 12 T cell receptor beta chains from one sample sequenced in a study of CD8+ T cells in alopecia areata. The time point denotes: mouse skin 6 weeks after grafting, around onset of hair loss. cDNA serving as the sequencing template came from extracted, reverse transcribed RNA. Sequenced by immunoSEQ multiplex PCR; TCRdb stores in-frame clones only, minus some. The profile covers around 6,300 clones, none occurring a single time. The material was skin, obtained at week 6. These receptors all come from a C3H/HeJ mouse with alopecia areata. MHC haplotype of the mouse line: H2-k.

Concerning this clone: The gene symbols are mouse symbols. Read data end 4 residues before the CDR3 end; the end is taken from the germline J gene. The J gene is TRBJ2-4, the V gene TRBV13-2; a possible D gene is TRBD1 (5 bases). The CDR3 length is 14 residues. In germline, CDR1 is NNHNN, CDR2 SYGAGS (reference sequence). The sequenced CDR3 bases are TGTGCCAGCGGTGATGCTTGGACAAAAAAC. It translates to CASGDAWTKN. The full CDR3 protein is CASGDAWTKNTLYF.

This clone was seen a handful of times. Gene names are the mouse ones. Coverage ceases 4 residues before the CDR3 finishes, and the germline J gene fills in the end. The rearrangement joins TRBV13-2 to TRBJ2-4; the match to TRBD1 covers 12 bases. Trimming removed 0 bases from V and 1 base from J; junction bases left unmatched: 3. This CDR3 has 17 amino acids. CDR1 is NNHNN, CDR2 SYGAGS, per germline (reference sequence). CDR3 sequence: CASGDAGQGAGQNTLYF. The DNA read from the CDR3 is TGTGCCAGCGGTGATGCGGGACAGGGGGCGGGTCAAAAC.

Comments on this clone: The gene symbols are mouse symbols. The CDR3 goes on 4 residues after the read ends, and that part is filled in from the germline J gene. The chain combines TRBV1 with TRBJ1-1; D uncertain. V dropped 0 bases and J dropped 4 bases, with 6 bases sitting between them. This CDR3 region has 13 residues. CDR1 NSQYPW and CDR2 LRSPGD come from the germline V gene (reference sequence). CDR3 region: CTCSADRSTEVFF. The sequenced part of the CDR3 DNA is TGCACCTGCAGTGCAGACAGGTCCACA.

The sample holds a few counts of this clone. The gene names here belong to mouse. This chain's CDR3 is CASSLGGPDYTF. Incomplete CDR3 DNA: TGTGCCAGCTCCCTGGGAGGGCCC. This chain connects TRBV12-1 to TRBJ1-2; D gene ambiguous. Read data end 4 residues before the CDR3 end; the end is taken from the germline J gene. There are 12 residues in the CDR3. Germline-derived CDR1 and CDR2 are SGHSN and HYEKVE.

In this sample, this clone turned up many times. Mouse gene names apply. The CDR3 loop is CASSPQGTEVFF. The covered CDR3 bases are TGTGCCAGCAGTCCACAGGGGACA. The chain is built from TRBV26 and TRBJ1-1, with TRBD1 matching 7 bases. Read sequence stops 4 residues before the CDR3 end, and the germline J gene provides the missing end. Germline-derived CDR1 and CDR2 are KGHPV and FQNQEV (reference sequence). The CDR3 covers 12 residues. The full variable domain, its missing parts supplied by reference TRBV26 and TRBJ1-1, is NSKVIQTPRYLVKGQGQKAKMRCIPEKGHPVVFWYQQNKNNEFKFLINFQNQEVLQQIDMTEKRFSAECPSNSPCSLEIQSSEAGDSALYLCASSPQGTEVFFGKGTRLTVV.

This clone was recorded a few times. Mouse gene names and germline throughout. The read ends 4 residues early relative to the CDR3; the germline J gene fills the gap. The genes are TRBV19 and TRBJ2-1, with 12 positions matching TRBD1. Trimming took 7 bases from V and 4 from J; bases not matched to a gene: 3. The CDR3 length is 14 residues. Germline loops: CDR1 FNHDT, CDR2 SITEND (reference sequence). The sequenced part of the CDR3 DNA is TGTGCCAGCCGGGACAGGGGGCGGTATGCT. This encodes CASRDRGRYA. The CDR3, in full, reads CASRDRGRYAEQFF.

This clone ranks as medium-sized (0.01 to 0.1%). Each gene name is a mouse one. The read falls 4 residues short of the CDR3 end, and the missing part is taken from the germline J gene. The rearrangement uses TRBV1 and TRBJ2-1; no reliable D call. Germline V gene lookup returns CDR1 NSQYPW and CDR2 LRSPGD (reference sequence). V was pared by 0 bases and J by 1 base, with 7 bases between. The CDR3 sequence is 15 residues long. The CDR3: CTCSADTKNYAEQFF. CDR3 DNA (partial): TGCACCTGCAGTGCAGACACAAAAAACTATGCT.

There are a few counts of this clone. Mouse names are used for the genes. The read gets to within 4 residues of the CDR3 end, and the germline J gene fills in the rest. The chain is built from TRBV2 and TRBJ2-5, with 11 bases identical to TRBD2. The CDR3 runs 16 residues. Per the germline V gene, CDR1 is LGHNA and CDR2 is YSYQKL. V was pared by 1 base and J by 3 bases, with 3 bases of the junction left unmatched. The CDR3 here is CASSQVDWGGQDTQYF. CDR3 DNA (partial): TGTGCCAGCAGCCAAGTCGACTGGGGGGGGCAAGAC.

This clone is labeled medium-sized (0.01 to 0.1%). Mouse germline and gene names are used. With the read ending 4 residues before the CDR3 end, the germline J gene is used to fill in that end. The chain carries TRBV5 and TRBJ1-2; no definite D call. CDR3 length: 11 residues. CDR1 and CDR2 (germline): LGHNA, YNLKQL (reference sequence). The CDR3 here is CASSQGSDYTF. Incomplete CDR3 DNA: TGTGCCAGCAGCCAAGGGTCC.

Comment on this clone: The genes are named according to mouse. The DNA read from the CDR3 is TGTGCAAGCAGCTTAGCGCCGGGACAAAGGGGGTACCAAGAC. It is translated as CASSLAPGQRGYQD. The entire CDR3 reads CASSLAPGQRGYQDTQYF. This chain joins TRBV16 and TRBJ2-5; D may be TRBD1 (6 bases). The DNA ends 4 residues before the CDR3 does, and the rest of the CDR3 is filled in from the germline J gene. In germline, CDR1 is SGHSA, CDR2 FRNQAP. Trimming cost V 1 base and J 1 base, with 18 bases left between them. CDR3 length: 18 residues.

With respect to this clone: Mouse names are used for the genes. The observed sequence ends 4 residues before the CDR3 terminus, with the missing tail filled in from the germline J gene. The rearrangement joins TRBV13-1 to TRBJ2-1; 10 bases match TRBD2. The germline CDR1 and CDR2 sequences are NSHNY and SYGAGN. The CDR3 extends over 16 amino acids. V lost 3 bases, J lost 0 bases, and 3 bases stayed unmatched. The chain's CDR3 is CASSVGLGDNYAEQFF. The DNA read from the CDR3 is TGTGCCAGCAGTGTCGGACTGGGGGATAACTATGCT.

This clone occurred many times. Gene names are mouse gene names. The CDR3 sequence: CASSSKHHWGGSQNTLYF. The CDR3 DNA, read in part, is TGTGCAAGCAGCTCCAAACATCACTGGGGGGGTAGTCAAAAC. This rearrangement joins TRBV16 to TRBJ2-4; TRBD2 matches 10 bases. The CDR3 end is not reached by the read, which stops 4 residues before it; the germline J gene fills it in. Trimming took 4 bases from V and 0 from J; bases not matched to a gene: 10. From germline, CDR1 is SGHSA and CDR2 FRNQAP. The CDR3 covers 18 residues.